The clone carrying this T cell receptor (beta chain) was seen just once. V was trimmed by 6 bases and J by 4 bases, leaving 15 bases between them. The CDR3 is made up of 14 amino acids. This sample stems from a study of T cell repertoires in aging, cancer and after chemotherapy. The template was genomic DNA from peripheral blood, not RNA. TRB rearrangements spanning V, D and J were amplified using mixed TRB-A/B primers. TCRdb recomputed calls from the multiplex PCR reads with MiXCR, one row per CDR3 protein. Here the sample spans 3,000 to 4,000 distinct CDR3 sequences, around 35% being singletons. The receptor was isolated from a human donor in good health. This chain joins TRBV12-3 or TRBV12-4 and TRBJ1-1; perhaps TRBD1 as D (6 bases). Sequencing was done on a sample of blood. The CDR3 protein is CASRGTPPGTEAFF. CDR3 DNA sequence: TGTGCCAGCAGAGGGACACCTCCCGGCACTGAAGCTTTCTTT.